The T cell receptor (beta chain) described here comes from a study of T cells in Graves' hyperthyroidism and ophthalmopathy. Points from the study as a whole: It was a median approximately 6 months before onset that the model predicted ophthalmopathy.

Concerning this clonotype: Its antigen is not identified.

This sample holds PBMCs from approximately 10 ml fresh peripheral blood. TCR beta CDR3 sequences were amplified from RNA transcripts. During a first-round RT-PCR of the TCR CDR3, the HTBI primer set was used. TCRdb processed the multiplex PCR reads anew with MiXCR; each CDR3 protein has one entry. The repertoire holds roughly 300,000 distinct CDR3 sequences, with about 20% as singletons. Germline V CDR1 and CDR2: SGDLS, YYNGEE. V gave up 0 bases and J gave up 0 bases; unmatched junction bases: 12. The CDR3 loop spans 19 amino acids. The sample comprised blood. The source of this sequence is a woman in her 50s with Graves' hyperthyroidism. The V gene is TRBV9, the J gene TRBJ2-1; TRBD2 aligns across 7 bases. The CDR3 region has the DNA TGTGCCAGCAGCGTAGGGTGGGGGGGAGACAGTAGCTCCTACAATGAGCAGTTCTTC. Amino acid sequence: CASSVGWGGDSSSYNEQFF. Based on the CDR3 plus reference TRBV9 and TRBJ2-1, the full variable domain is DSGVTQTPKHLITATGQRVTLRCSPRSGDLSVYWYQQSLDQGLQFLIQYYNGEERAKGNILERFSAQQFPDLHSELNLSSLELGDSALYFCASSVGWGGDSSSYNEQFFGPGTRLTVL.